Below, one TCR beta chain is given with its context. This record comes from a study of identical twins. Using its own MiXCR run on the 5' RACE reads, TCRdb lists one record per CDR3 protein. The sample carries 450,000 or so distinct CDR3 sequences, roughly a quarter recorded once. CDR3 length: 19 residues. The sample was also reused in another study, on T cells expressing NK-cell markers.

The J gene is TRBJ2-7, the V gene TRBV21-1; whether TRBD2, the table's D call, matches the DNA was not checked. TRBV21-1 is shown as a pseudogene. The specimen sequenced was CD4+ T cells sorted from blood. The clonotype comes from a woman younger than 30 in good health. CDR3 in amino acids: CASTPTDQSGRALSYEQYF. The CDR3 DNA follows: TGTGCCAGCACTCCGACAGACCAAAGCGGGAGGGCCCTCTCCTACGAGCAGTACTTC.